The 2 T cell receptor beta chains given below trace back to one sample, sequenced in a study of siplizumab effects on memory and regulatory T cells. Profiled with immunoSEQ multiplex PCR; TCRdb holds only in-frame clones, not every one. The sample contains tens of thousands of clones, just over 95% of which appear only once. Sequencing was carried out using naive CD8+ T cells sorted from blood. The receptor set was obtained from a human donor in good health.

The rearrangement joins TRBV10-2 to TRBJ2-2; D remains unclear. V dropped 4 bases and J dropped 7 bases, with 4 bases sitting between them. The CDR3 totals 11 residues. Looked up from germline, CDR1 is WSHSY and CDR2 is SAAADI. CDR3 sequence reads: CASSVSGELFF. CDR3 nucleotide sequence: TGCGCCAGCAGTGTTAGCGGGGAGCTGTTTTTT.

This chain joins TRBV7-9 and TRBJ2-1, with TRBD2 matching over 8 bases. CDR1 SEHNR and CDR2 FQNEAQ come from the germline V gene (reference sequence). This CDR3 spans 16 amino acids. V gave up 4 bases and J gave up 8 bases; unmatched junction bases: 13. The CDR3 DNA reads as TGTGCCAGCAGCTGGGCATTATCGGGGGGGCTAGATGAGCAGTTCTTC. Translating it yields CASSWALSGGLDEQFF.